This T cell receptor beta chain was profiled in a study of cytomegalovirus exposure and HLA in healthy donors. Findings and caveats of the study: Many donors shared some public TCRs, even though most TCR sequences were rare.

The method was immunoSEQ multiplex PCR; TCRdb's version includes in-frame clones alone and lacks a portion of them. This table holds 86,000 or so clones, 90% to 96% found once. CDR3 size: 14 residues. The V end lost 6 bases, the J end lost 3 bases, and 13 bases lay between the germline ends. Germline V gene lookup returns CDR1 SGHTS and CDR2 YDEGEE. In regard to this clone: What it recognizes is unknown.

Specimen: PBMCs. This TCR was recovered from a man younger than 35 in good health and CMV-seropositive. The V and J genes are TRBV5-8 and TRBJ2-1, with a possible D match to TRBD2 (6 bases). The CDR3 spells CASTTGEDYNEQFF. In DNA, the CDR3 is TGTGCCAGCACCACGGGAGAGGACTACAATGAGCAGTTCTTC. Full variable domain (outside the CDR3, taken from reference TRBV5-8 and TRBJ2-1): EAGVTQSPTHLIKTRGQQATLRCSPISGHTSVYWYQQALGLGLQFLLWYDEGEERNRGNFPPRFSGRQFPNYSSELNVNALELEDSALYLCASTTGEDYNEQFFGPGTRLTVL.